These 27 T cell receptor beta chains were sequenced from one sample in a study of cytomegalovirus exposure and HLA in healthy donors. The PCR used 60 Vbeta and 13 Jbeta primers. The assay was immunoSEQ multiplex PCR, and TCRdb's table has in-frame clones only and misses some. This sample yields around 150,000 clones, of which 85% are seen a single time; less than 2.5% belongs to the top ten. Sequencing used PBMCs. These TCRs come from a man aged 18 to 35 in good health and CMV-seropositive.

The chain uses TRBV30 and TRBJ1-5; 10 positions agree with TRBD1. The germline V gene has CDR1 GTSNPN and CDR2 SVGIG (reference sequence). This CDR3 has 14 residues. V shed 5 bases and J 5 bases; nucleotides not matched to a gene: 6. In DNA form, the CDR3 reads TGTGCCTGGGGGACAGGGGTCGGGGATCAGCCCCAGCATTTT. The encoded protein is CAWGTGVGDQPQHF.

The J gene is TRBJ1-2, the V gene TRBV7-9, with 9 bases fitting TRBD1. Trimming cost V 5 bases and J 8 bases; bases outside gene matches: 6. Germline loops: CDR1 SEHNR, CDR2 FQNEAQ (reference sequence). The CDR3 runs 13 residues. The CDR3 nucleotides read TGTGCCAGCAGCCTACAGGGGGCAATCGGCTACACCTTC. Protein: CASSLQGAIGYTF.

This chain connects TRBV7-2 to TRBJ2-5, with unresolved D. The germline V and J ends were trimmed by 3 bases and 5 bases, with 19 bases remaining between them. Germline loops: CDR1 SGHTA, CDR2 FQGNSA. CDR3 length: 16 amino acids. CDR3 region: CASSFFEAPPVETQYF. Here the CDR3 DNA reads TGTGCCAGCAGCTTTTTTGAGGCACCACCCGTGGAGACCCAGTACTTC.

The table lists this clone with a count of one. The gene calls are TRBV20-1 and TRBJ1-5, with D unresolved. The length of the CDR3 is 11 residues. Germline V gives CDR1 DFQATT, CDR2 SNEGSKA (reference sequence). Trimming left V 0 bases short and J 11 bases short, with 8 bases between. CDR3 sequence (DNA): TGCAGTGCTAGAGATTTGAGTACCCAGCATTTT. It codes for CSARDLSTQHF.

The rearrangement uses TRBV7-2 and TRBJ1-2; D remains ambiguous. The V gene's germline CDR1 is SGHTA and CDR2 FQGNSA. V lost 1 base to trimming and J lost 2 bases, with 5 bases between them. This CDR3 is 13 amino acids long. CDR3 sequence: CASSLDINYGYTF. As DNA, the CDR3 is TGTGCCAGCAGCTTAGACATCAACTATGGCTACACCTTC. The full variable domain, its missing parts supplied by reference TRBV7-2 and TRBJ1-2, is GAGVSQSPSNKVTEKGKDVELRCDPISGHTALYWYRQSLGQGLEFLIYFQGNSAPDKSGLPSDRFSAERTGGSVSTLTIQRTQQEDSAVYLCASSLDINYGYTFGSGTRLTVV.

This sequence joins TRBV6-1 and TRBJ1-6, with TRBD1 matching 9 bases. CDR3 length: 14 amino acids. The V segment lost 5 bases and the J segment 10 bases; nucleotides outside the gene matches: 6. Germline V gene sequence: CDR1 MNHNS, CDR2 SASEGT. The CDR3 region has the DNA TGTGCCAGCAGTTTGGGACAGGGTTTCTCACCCCTCCACTTT. Translated, it gives CASSLGQGFSPLHF.

The chain links TRBV30 to TRBJ1-2, with a weak D call TRBD1 (5 bases). Germline V CDR1 and CDR2: GTSNPN, SVGIG (reference sequence). The CDR3 is made up of 12 amino acids. The V and J ends lost 2 bases and 5 bases respectively, with 9 bases between them. Here the CDR3 reads CAWSPGTYGYTF. The CDR3 region has the DNA TGTGCCTGGAGTCCGGGGACTTATGGCTACACCTTC.

This clone turned up a few times. The rearrangement joins TRBV5-1 to TRBJ1-4; no reliable D call. The germline V gene has CDR1 SGHRS and CDR2 YFSETQ. The CDR3 is 15 amino acids. Between the trimmed V and J ends, which lost 0 bases and 7 bases, there was a span of 13 bases. In DNA form, the CDR3 reads TGCGCCAGCAGCTTGGCCGGGCCGGGATCTGAAAAACTGTTTTTT. This codes for CASSLAGPGSEKLFF.

This clone was detected only a few times. The chain couples TRBV9 to TRBJ2-1, with D possibly being TRBD2 (5 bases). CDR3 size: 12 residues. The V gene's germline CDR1 is SGDLS and CDR2 YYNGEE. The V end was cut by 4 bases, the J end by 7 bases, with 9 bases between. The DNA of the CDR3 is TGTGCCAGCAGCAATAGGGAGAATGAGCAGTTCTTC. Its translation is CASSNRENEQFF. The full variable domain, rest sourced from reference TRBV9 and TRBJ2-1, is DSGVTQTPKHLITATGQRVTLRCSPRSGDLSVYWYQQSLDQGLQFLIQYYNGEERAKGNILERFSAQQFPDLHSELNLSSLELGDSALYFCASSNRENEQFFGPGTRLTVL.

The rearrangement links TRBV29-1 to TRBJ1-2, with D possibly matching TRBD1 (5 bases). The germline gives CDR1 SQVTM, CDR2 ANQGSEA. Trimming cost V 0 bases and J 5 bases, with 16 bases left between them. The length of the CDR3 is 15 residues. CDR3 nucleotides: TGCAGCGTTGAAGATTCCGGGGGGGGTCCTTATGGCTACACCTTC. It specifies CSVEDSGGGPYGYTF.

This chain links TRBV7-2 with TRBJ2-1, with a tentative D call TRBD2 (6 bases). The ends were cut back, 5 bases at V and 6 bases at J, with 14 bases in the middle. CDR1 and CDR2 from the germline V gene are SGHTA and FQGNSA. The CDR3 consists of 14 residues. In nucleotides, the CDR3 is TGTGCCAGCAGCCCACCCCCCGGGGGCAATGAGCAGTTCTTC. It encodes CASSPPPGGNEQFF. Full variable domain (rest looked up from reference TRBV7-2 and TRBJ2-1): GAGVSQSPSNKVTEKGKDVELRCDPISGHTALYWYRQSLGQGLEFLIYFQGNSAPDKSGLPSDRFSAERTGGSVSTLTIQRTQQEDSAVYLCASSPPPGGNEQFFGPGTRLTVL.

J is TRBJ1-6 and V is TRBV5-1; no firm D call. Germline V gene lookup returns CDR1 SGHRS and CDR2 YFSETQ. This CDR3 spans 11 amino acids. Trimming cost V 4 bases and J 12 bases, with 8 bases left between them. CDR3 nucleotide sequence: TGCGCCAGCAGCCTCTCAGAACCCCTCCACTTT. Protein product: CASSLSEPLHF.

The rearrangement links TRBV29-1 to TRBJ2-3, with 10 bases matching TRBD2. The CDR3 has 14 amino acids. CDR1 SQVTM and CDR2 ANQGSEA come from the germline V gene. V lost 5 bases to trimming and J lost 3 bases; unmatched junction nucleotides: 5. CDR3 sequence (DNA): TGCAGCGTTAGGACTAGCGGATGGACAGATACGCAGTATTTT. It yields the protein CSVRTSGWTDTQYF.

This chain uses TRBV5-1 with TRBJ2-2; TRBD1 aligns across 7 bases. This CDR3 has 17 residues. V shed 5 bases and J 1 base; nucleotides not matched to a gene: 11. CDR1 and CDR2 (germline): SGHRS, YFSETQ. CDR3 region: CASRSPRDSENTGELFF. The CDR3 DNA is TGCGCCAGCAGGTCGCCCCGGGACAGCGAGAACACCGGGGAGCTGTTTTTT.

J is TRBJ1-1 and V is TRBV27, with 7 bases lining up with TRBD1. J lost 8 bases, V lost 6 bases, and 9 bases had no gene match. Per the germline V gene, CDR1 is MNHEY and CDR2 is SMNVEV (reference sequence). This CDR3 contains 13 residues. The DNA for the CDR3 is TGTGCCAGCAGGACAGGGCCTGCGCGGGAAGCTTTCTTT. The encoded protein is CASRTGPAREAFF.

This chain joins TRBV7-6 and TRBJ2-1, with 8 bases fitting TRBD2. Germline CDR1 is SGHVS and CDR2 is FNYEAQ. The CDR3 has 14 residues. The ends lost 7 bases at V and 0 bases at J; junction bases unmatched: 2. This chain's CDR3 is CASNRGGSYNEQFF. The CDR3 nucleotides read TGTGCCAGCAACCGGGGGGGCTCCTACAATGAGCAGTTCTTC.

The chain combines TRBV6-8 with TRBJ2-3; TRBD2 aligns across 8 bases. The CDR3 extends over 17 amino acids. With V trimmed by 8 bases and J by 2 bases, 15 bases remained unmatched. Germline-derived CDR1 and CDR2 are MNHGY and SAAAGT. The CDR3 protein is CASPSGGLAGNTDTQYF. In DNA, the CDR3 is TGTGCCAGCCCTTCCGGCGGGCTAGCGGGCAACACAGATACGCAGTATTTT.

As for this clone: The sample contains more than one DNA sequence encoding this CDR3. The CDR3 sequence is CASSLSGYEQYF. CDR3 sequence (DNA): TGTGCCAGCAGCTTATCCGGGTACGAGCAGTACTTC. This sequence joins TRBV11-2 and TRBJ2-7, with unresolved D. The V end was cut by 2 bases, the J end by 4 bases, with 6 bases between. The CDR3 consists of 12 residues. Germline V gene data show CDR1 as SGHAT and CDR2 as FQNNGV.

V and J are TRBV5-1 and TRBJ2-7, with D unresolved. The V end lost 4 bases, the J end lost 6 bases, and 14 bases lay between the germline ends. Germline loops: CDR1 SGHRS, CDR2 YFSETQ. The CDR3 is 13 residues long. This CDR3 reads CASSTILSSEQYF. Here the CDR3 DNA reads TGCGCCAGCAGCACGATCCTTTCGAGCGAGCAGTACTTC. Full variable domain (remainder filled in from reference TRBV5-1 and TRBJ2-7): KAGVTQTPRYLIKTRGQQVTLSCSPISGHRSVSWYQQTPGQGLQFLFEYFSETQRNKGNFPGRFSGRQFSNSRSEMNVSTLELGDSALYLCASSTILSSEQYFGPGTRLTVT.

The chain combines TRBV18 with TRBJ1-2; D perhaps matches TRBD1 (5 bases). This CDR3 region has 18 residues. The germline V gene encodes CDR1 KGHSH and CDR2 LQKENI. Trimming pared 2 bases from V and 0 bases from J, leaving 19 bases between. The CDR3 protein is CASSPALISGVANYGYTF. As DNA, the CDR3 is TGTGCCAGCTCACCAGCCTTGATTTCGGGGGTAGCTAACTATGGCTACACCTTC. Full variable domain (outside the CDR3, taken from reference TRBV18 and TRBJ1-2): NAGVMQNPRHLVRRRGQEARLRCSPMKGHSHVYWYRQLPEEGLKFMVYLQKENIIDESGMPKERFSAEFPKEGPSILRIQQVVRGDSAAYFCASSPALISGVANYGYTFGSGTRLTVV.

The V gene is TRBV7-2, the J gene TRBJ2-2; TRBD2 might be the D (6 bases). Germline V gives CDR1 SGHTA, CDR2 FQGNSA. The CDR3 sequence is 16 residues long. Trimming removed 5 bases at V and 4 bases at J, with 17 bases between. The CDR3 reads CASSLEAGSGTGELFF. DNA of the CDR3: TGTGCCAGCAGCCTCGAGGCGGGGTCCGGCACCGGGGAGCTGTTTTTT.

This CDR3 is CASTPGQGYNSPLHF. DNA for the CDR3: TGTGCCAGCACCCCGGGACAGGGGTATAATTCACCCCTCCACTTT. The rearrangement links TRBV7-9 to TRBJ1-6, with 10 bases fitting TRBD1. Germline V gene data show CDR1 as SEHNR and CDR2 as FQNEAQ (reference sequence). This CDR3 is built from 15 residues. With 7 bases clipped from V and 4 bases from J, the junction kept 4 bases outside the gene matches.

Comments on this clone: An end of the junction differs from the germline gene, which may be a read error. The chain is built from TRBV4-2 and TRBJ2-6, with D perhaps matching TRBD1 (5 bases). The CDR3 is 17 residues long. CDR1 LGHNA and CDR2 YNFKEQ come from the germline V gene. The CDR3 here is CASSQGGESSGANGLTF. DNA of the CDR3: TGTGCCAGCAGCCAGGGCGGCGAAAGCTCTGGGGCCAACGGCCTGACTTTC.

This rearrangement joins TRBV6-5 to TRBJ1-1, with a possible D match to TRBD1 (5 bases). Germline CDR1 and CDR2: MNHEY and SVGAGI. The CDR3 contains 12 residues. V dropped 7 bases and J dropped 8 bases, with 14 bases sitting between them. The CDR3 DNA sequence: TGTGCCAGCACCCTTACCGGGGGAGAAGCTTTCTTT. This sequence encodes CASTLTGGEAFF.

This clone showed up just once. CDR3 loop: CASSPIGAGGSYEQYF. CDR3 bases: TGTGCCAGCTCACCAATAGGGGCAGGGGGCTCCTACGAGCAGTACTTC. The chain combines TRBV18 with TRBJ2-7, with 7 bases lining up with TRBD1. The ends lost 2 bases at V and 0 bases at J; junction bases unmatched: 7. Per germline, CDR1 KGHSH and CDR2 LQKENI. This CDR3 is 16 amino acids long. Variable domain in full (rest from reference TRBV18 and TRBJ2-7): NAGVMQNPRHLVRRRGQEARLRCSPMKGHSHVYWYRQLPEEGLKFMVYLQKENIIDESGMPKERFSAEFPKEGPSILRIQQVVRGDSAAYFCASSPIGAGGSYEQYFGPGTRLTVT.

CDR3 in DNA: TGTGCCAGCAGTACATTAGCGGGCGAGGAGACCCAGTACTTC. Translating it yields CASSTLAGEETQYF. The chain employs TRBV5-5 and TRBJ2-5; 7 bases align to TRBD2. CDR1 is SGHKS, CDR2 YYEKEE, per germline (reference sequence). The CDR3 contains 14 residues. The J segment lost 5 bases and the V segment lost 5 bases, leaving 9 bases of the junction unmatched.

This clone was detected once. J is TRBJ1-1 and V is TRBV6-1; weak D call: TRBD1 (5 bases). The germline CDR1 and CDR2 sequences are MNHNS and SASEGT. The CDR3 has 12 amino acids. V dropped 8 bases and J dropped 5 bases, with 12 bases sitting between them. The CDR3 is CASAGGVTEAFF. CDR3 sequence (DNA): TGTGCCAGCGCGGGAGGGGTAACTGAAGCTTTCTTT.